A single TCR beta chain is shown here with its context. As yet, its antigen is unknown. This entry is derived from a study of shared clonotypes between healthy human individuals. Study-level information: The cohort comprised a couple of women and a few men. Their ages spanned 18 to 49 years. Each donor's CD8 memory used one plate, CD8 naive two, each CD4 subset three. Study-wide findings and caveats: The small donor group covered limited genetic and exposure diversity. Generation of non-shared clonotypes was less probable than generation of clonotypes shared by all four donors.

The assay was immunoSEQ multiplex PCR, and TCRdb's table has in-frame clones only and misses some. The table records over 2 million clones, roughly 95% of them present only once. The naive CD8 population came from CD45RO-negative cells selected for CCR7, without terminally differentiated effector memory CD45RA+ cells. Germline lookup yields CDR1 MDHEN and CDR2 SYDVKM. Trimming removed 11 bases at V and 2 bases at J, with 16 bases between. This CDR3 is built from 13 residues. The rearrangement uses TRBV28 and TRBJ2-7; TRBD2 is a possible D gene (5 bases). The sequence was obtained from a man younger than 35 in good health. What was sequenced was naive CD8+ T cells sorted from blood. The CDR3 DNA is TGTGCCTCCGGGGTGGGGTCGGCCTACGAGCAGTACTTC. Its protein is CASGVGSAYEQYF.